This TCR beta chain was found in a study of response to subunit inactivated influenza vaccine. Findings of the study overall: The authors offered the suggestion that each seasonal influenza vaccination recruits few new T cells.

J lost 4 bases, V lost 3 bases, and 6 bases had no gene match. This CDR3 is 16 amino acids long. This clonotype showed up just a few times. Its antigen remains unknown. TCRdb re-analysed the RT-PCR reads in MiXCR, keeping a single row per CDR3 protein. The sample carries 800,000 to 1,000,000 distinct CDR3 sequences, 21% recorded once. This TCR was recovered from a man aged 45 to 65 who received an inactivated influenza vaccine. The chain couples TRBV12-3 or TRBV12-4 to TRBJ2-1; 10 bases line up with TRBD2. The source was PBMCs from blood, collected roughly 5 days after vaccination. CDR3 coding DNA: TGTGCCAGCAGTTTTACCACTAGCGGGGTTTACAATGAGCAGTTCTTC. Amino acid sequence: CASSFTTSGVYNEQFF.